The 9 T cell receptor beta chains below come from one sample, sequenced in a study of blood T cell repertoires in COVID-19. Sequenced by immunoSEQ multiplex PCR; TCRdb stores in-frame clones only, minus some. The table records about 310,000 clones, 70% to 90% of them present only once. The specimen sequenced was PBMCs or T cells enriched from blood (not recorded which). The receptors derive from a man aged 25 to 45 who had recovered from COVID-19.

The genes are TRBV18 and TRBJ1-1, with 12 positions matching TRBD1. The CDR3 length is 15 residues. The ends lost 4 bases at V and 11 bases at J; junction bases unmatched: 11. Looked up from germline, CDR1 is KGHSH and CDR2 is LQKENI. CDR3 nucleotide sequence: TGTGCCAGCTCACTCCCCGGGGGGACAGGGGGCAAGGCTTTCTTT. It codes for CASSLPGGTGGKAFF.

The V and J genes are TRBV9 and TRBJ2-2; weak D call: TRBD1 (6 bases). This CDR3 comprises 14 residues. The ends were cut back, 0 bases at V and 6 bases at J, with 9 bases in the middle. Germline assignment: CDR1 SGDLS and CDR2 YYNGEE. CDR3 nucleotides: TGTGCCAGCAGCGTAGGGGCAGGGGCCGGGGAGCTGTTTTTT. It translates to CASSVGAGAGELFF. The full variable domain, its missing parts supplied by reference TRBV9 and TRBJ2-2, is DSGVTQTPKHLITATGQRVTLRCSPRSGDLSVYWYQQSLDQGLQFLIQYYNGEERAKGNILERFSAQQFPDLHSELNLSSLELGDSALYFCASSVGAGAGELFFGEGSRLTVL.

The V gene is TRBV7-3, the J gene TRBJ1-6; D is unresolved. The V and J ends lost 4 bases and 7 bases respectively, with 11 bases between them. The length of the CDR3 is 14 residues. Germline V gene sequence: CDR1 SGHTA, CDR2 FQGTGA. CDR3 sequence (DNA): TGTGCCAGCAGCTCCGTTCCGGGGAATTCACCCCTCCACTTT. Its translation is CASSSVPGNSPLHF.

The chain employs TRBV29-1 and TRBJ2-3; maybe TRBD1 (6 bases). CDR1 is SQVTM, CDR2 ANQGSEA, per germline. The CDR3 is 12 residues long. V dropped 7 bases and J dropped 5 bases, with 13 bases sitting between them. CDR3 bases: TGCAGCGGTTCTACAGGGTTAGATACGCAGTATTTT. Its translation is CSGSTGLDTQYF.

The V call is TRBV7-2, the J call TRBJ1-5, with D perhaps matching TRBD1 (6 bases). Germline V gives CDR1 SGHTA, CDR2 FQGNSA. Trimming left V 1 base short and J 5 bases short, with 9 bases between. This CDR3 contains 14 residues. Here the CDR3 DNA reads TGTGCCAGCAGCTTAGATCCAGGGGATCAGCCCCAGCATTTT. It translates to CASSLDPGDQPQHF.

The chain's CDR3 is CASRRSGANEQFF. CDR3 DNA sequence: TGTGCCAGCAGACGTAGCGGGGCGAATGAGCAGTTCTTC. The genes are TRBV27 and TRBJ2-1; 8 positions match TRBD2. Trimming cost V 6 bases and J 7 bases; bases outside gene matches: 5. The CDR3 totals 13 residues. Germline CDR1 is MNHEY and CDR2 is SMNVEV (reference sequence).

This sequence joins TRBV11-2 and TRBJ2-5; D might be TRBD2 (6 bases). This CDR3 spans 17 amino acids. V lost 1 base and J lost 1, with 16 bases in between. Germline V gene sequence: CDR1 SGHAT, CDR2 FQNNGV. Written as DNA, the CDR3 is TGTGCCAGCAGCTTAGGCGTCTCAGCGGGCTTCCAAGAGACCCAGTACTTC. This encodes CASSLGVSAGFQETQYF.

The chain links TRBV5-5 to TRBJ2-3, with D possibly TRBD1 on 5 matching bases. Germline CDR1 SGHKS, CDR2 YYEKEE (reference sequence). The CDR3 consists of 13 residues. V lost 0 bases, J lost 3 bases, and 5 bases lay in between. The DNA for the CDR3 is TGTGCCAGCAGCTTGGCAGGGACAGATACGCAGTATTTT. Its protein product is CASSLAGTDTQYF.

The CDR3 coding sequence is TGTGCCAGCAGTGAGGGGGAGGTGGGCTATGGCTACACCTTC. This sequence encodes CASSEGEVGYGYTF. The V gene is TRBV25-1, the J gene TRBJ1-2; possible D gene TRBD1, 5 bases. The germline V gene encodes CDR1 MGHDK and CDR2 SYGVNS. V shed 3 bases and J shed 4 bases, with 12 bases lying between them. This CDR3 region has 14 residues.